This is a list of T cell receptor beta chains from one sample in a study of blood T cell repertoires in COVID-19. Here immunoSEQ multiplex PCR was the method, and the copy in TCRdb shows in-frame clones only, minus some. The table has 60,000 or so clones, approximately 89% seen once; the top ten hold roughly 6.6%. The sample taken for sequencing was peripheral blood. These receptors all stem from a man aged 55-75 years with acute or convalescent COVID-19. Each CDR3 is given with its conserved first and last residue. Each record gives: CDR3 protein, CDR3 DNA, D gene, V gene, clone size, J gene. D genes are given only for firm matches. Size is omitted from some rows. Given values are once, few, many or a class for expanded clones.

CASSSVSGSLGYTF TGTGCCAGTAGTTCGGTGTCAGGGTCCCTGGGCTACACCTTC . TRBV19 . TRBJ1-2
CASSQRGAPTNEKLFF TGCGCCAGCAGCCAACGGGGGGCCCCAACTAATGAAAAACTGTTTTTT . TRBV4-3 few TRBJ1-4
CASSPPSVGNTEAFF TGTGCCAGCTCACCCCCGAGTGTCGGGAACACTGAAGCTTTCTTT . TRBV18 . TRBJ1-1
CASSQGHPEAFF TGTGCCAGCAGTCAAGGACACCCCGAAGCTTTCTTT . TRBV6-2/TRBV6-3 . TRBJ1-1
CASSPLTGGIGNTIYF TGTGCCAGTAGTCCTCTGACAGGGGGCATTGGAAACACCATATATTTT TRBD1 TRBV19 . TRBJ1-3
CASSELFADRTGDTQYF TGTGCCAGCTCGGAACTATTCGCGGACAGGACGGGGGATACGCAGTATTTT TRBD1 TRBV18 once TRBJ2-3
CASSKAREGKTDTQYF TGTGCCAGCAGCAAAGCGCGAGAGGGAAAGACAGATACGCAGTATTTT . TRBV21-1 . TRBJ2-3
CASSYPESGNTEAFF TGTGCCAGCAGTTACCCTGAGTCTGGGAACACTGAAGCTTTCTTT . TRBV6-2/TRBV6-3 few TRBJ1-1
CASSEEGTVQGEQYF TGTGCCAGCAGCGAGGAAGGGACAGTGCAGGGCGAGCAGTACTTC TRBD1 TRBV5-5 . TRBJ2-7
CATSDPGQGLVGYTF TGTGCCACCAGTGACCCCGGACAGGGCTTGGTTGGCTACACCTTC TRBD1 TRBV24-1 . TRBJ1-2
CASSLLPRQGRNEQYF TGTGCCAGTAGTCTCTTGCCCAGACAGGGAAGGAACGAGCAGTACTTC TRBD1 TRBV19 . TRBJ2-7
CASSNKGKPKNTGELFF TGTGCCAGCAGCAATAAGGGGAAACCAAAGAACACCGGGGAGCTGTTTTTT . TRBV21-1 . TRBJ2-2
CASSFGPDHTEAFF TGTGCCAGCAGTTTTGGGCCTGATCACACTGAAGCTTTCTTT . TRBV27 . TRBJ1-1
CASSSQIQPGSQPQHF TGTGCCAGCAGCTCGCAAATTCAGCCGGGTAGTCAGCCCCAGCATTTT . TRBV7-2 few TRBJ1-5
CASSPQRGRTYEQYF TGTGCCAGCAGCCCTCAGCGGGGACGAACCTACGAGCAGTACTTC TRBD2 TRBV7-2 . TRBJ2-7
CATSDPRGSNQPQHF TGTGCCACCAGTGACCCAAGGGGATCCAATCAGCCCCAGCATTTT . TRBV24-1 once TRBJ1-5
CASSVTAEKLFF TGCGCCAGCAGCGTGACAGCGGAAAAACTGTTTTTT . TRBV5-1 . TRBJ1-4
CASTGQGFAGELFF TGTGCCAGCACGGGACAGGGGTTTGCCGGGGAGCTGTTTTTT TRBD1 TRBV19 . TRBJ2-2
CASTLGQAVGYNEQFF TGTGCCAGCACCTTGGGACAGGCCGTCGGCTACAATGAGCAGTTCTTC TRBD1 TRBV7-2 . TRBJ2-1
CASSHELGTGKSGNTIYF TGTGCCAGCAGCCACGAACTTGGGACAGGGAAGTCTGGAAACACCATATATTTT TRBD1 TRBV3-1/TRBV3-2 once TRBJ1-3
CASSDRADYGYTF TGCGCCAGCAGTGACAGGGCGGACTATGGCTACACCTTC . TRBV10-2 . TRBJ1-2
CSAIGQGGGTEAFF TGCAGCGCCATTGGCCAGGGCGGGGGCACTGAAGCTTTCTTT . TRBV29-1 . TRBJ1-1
CASSQDGGGSYGYTF TGCGCCAGCAGCCAAGATGGGGGAGGCTCCTATGGCTACACCTTC . TRBV4-3 once TRBJ1-2
CAWSPSVTDTQYF TGTGCCTGGAGCCCTAGCGTCACAGATACGCAGTATTTT . TRBV30 once TRBJ2-3
CASSPSSYEQYF TGTGCCAGCAGCCCTAGCTCCTACGAGCAGTACTTC . TRBV7-9 once TRBJ2-7
CASSETGLYGYTF TGTGCCAGCAGCGAAACAGGGCTCTATGGCTACACCTTC . TRBV9 . TRBJ1-2
CASSEGPDTQYF TGTGCCAGCAGTGAAGGGCCAGATACGCAGTATTTT . TRBV2 . TRBJ2-3
CASSHDLTVNEQFF TGTGCCAGCAGCCATGACTTGACAGTGAATGAGCAGTTCTTC . TRBV3-1/TRBV3-2 once TRBJ2-1
CASEDRPTEAFF TGTGCCTCCGAAGACAGGCCCACTGAAGCTTTCTTT . TRBV19 . TRBJ1-1
CASSLPGLAGDEQYF TGTGCCAGCAGCTTACCGGGACTAGCGGGGGACGAGCAGTACTTC TRBD2 TRBV5-8 . TRBJ2-7
CASSHTTGVGNTIYF TGTGCCAGCAGCCACACTACCGGGGTTGGAAACACCATATATTTT . TRBV3-1/TRBV3-2 . TRBJ1-3
CSVEAENGEKLFF TGCAGCGTTGAGGCGGAGAATGGGGAAAAACTGTTTTTT . TRBV29-1 . TRBJ1-4
CASSASDRGFANTGELFF TGCGCCAGCAGCGCCTCCGACAGGGGCTTCGCGAACACCGGGGAGCTGTTTTTT TRBD1 TRBV5-1 . TRBJ2-2
CASSEPWGANTGELFF TGTGCCAGCAGTGAACCATGGGGCGCGAACACCGGGGAGCTGTTTTTT . TRBV6-1 . TRBJ2-2
CASSRISGFDTEAFF TGTGCCAGCTCACGCATATCGGGTTTTGACACTGAAGCTTTCTTT . TRBV18 . TRBJ1-1
CASSLARVTNTEAFF TGCGCCAGCAGCTTGGCCAGGGTAACGAACACTGAAGCTTTCTTT . TRBV5-1 . TRBJ1-1
CASSPRQGGYEQYF TGTGCCAGCTCACCACGACAGGGGGGGTACGAGCAGTACTTC TRBD1 TRBV18 . TRBJ2-7
CASSFGTTAYNEQFF TGTGCCAGCAGCTTTGGGACTACCGCCTACAATGAGCAGTTCTTC TRBD2 TRBV5-4 once TRBJ2-1
CASSKALETAASSYEQYF TGTGCCAGCAGCAAAGCGCTTGAGACAGCCGCCAGCTCCTACGAGCAGTACTTC . TRBV21-1 . TRBJ2-7
CASNLQETQYF TGTGCCAGCAACTTGCAAGAGACCCAGTACTTC . TRBV6-1 . TRBJ2-5
CASSRRTGMSSYEQYF TGTGCCAGCAGTCGTCGGACGGGAATGAGCTCCTACGAGCAGTACTTC . TRBV27 . TRBJ2-7
CAWSNVYEQYF TGTGCCTGGAGCAATGTCTACGAGCAGTACTTC . TRBV30 few TRBJ2-7
CASSHDKNTEAFF TGTGCCAGCAGCCATGACAAGAACACTGAAGCTTTCTTT . TRBV5-4 once TRBJ1-1